Below, one T cell receptor (beta chain) is given with its context. What antigen it recognizes has not been identified. Nothing much larger sits one base from this clone, and base qualities are not available. CDR1 and CDR2, per the germline V gene, are SGHTA and FQGNSA. Between the V and J ends, shortened by 1 base and 3 bases respectively, the junction contains 6 bases. Including the terminal cysteine and phenylalanine, the CDR3 comprises 13 residues. The entry retains the CDR3 DNA only, 39 bases that are in frame from base 1. The data stem from a study of shared T cell receptors in the human thymus (dated by TCRdb to the early 2020s). A note on the overall study: The study examined how the human thymus generates shared, self-reactive T-cell receptor alpha chains.

Library preparation was by the immunoSEQ multiplex PCR assay. Imported from immuneACCESS, the table was reduced by TCRdb to in-frame sequences with V and J called. These copies leave out some clones; in studies compared against another copy, an unresolved V gene accounts for under half, and the cause of the remainder is not known. A total of just under 550,000 clones appear in this sample, 75% to 85% of them only once. The leading ten clones occupy less than 0.015% of the sample. Another study also made use of these data, one on human thymus T cells. As the second paper documents: The donors were immunologically healthy infants in Finland who had open corrective cardiac surgery for congenital heart defects. Thymus tissue was collected as surgical resects that were removed during corrective cardiac surgery. V and J gene segment usage appeared biased in both thymic and peripheral blood repertoires. Highly overlapping thymic TCR repertoires among unrelated individuals were reported in the related research. The study characterized TCR alpha and beta repertoires from eight infant thymus samples and a few related peripheral blood samples. Donor ages ranged from roughly 7 to 250 days, and the cohort comprised over 5 male and a couple of female infants. After being mechanically released from the tissue, thymocytes were kept at -70 degrees C in pellets of about 8.5-34 million cells. Genomic DNA was extracted from frozen cell pellets with a QIAsymphony instrument. Using the immunoSEQ multiplex PCR assay, the TCRB and TCRAD loci were amplified from a standardized quantity of quality-controlled genomic DNA. The V(D)J region was spanned by amplicons of a length sufficient to cover the CDR3 and to identify V and J genes. The amplicons were sequenced on an Illumina platform via the commercial immunoSEQ service. Primer bias and sequencing errors were corrected using previously described methods, and TCRAD and TCRB definitions followed the IMGT database. immunoSEQ Analyzer 3.0 and VDJTools were used for repertoire analysis, which covered basic statistics, V/J segment usage, diversity estimates, rarefaction and pairwise overlap. To estimate diversity, the Chao1, ChaoE, Efron-Thisted, Shannon and inverse Simpson indices were applied, and diversity was also estimated on datasets down-sampled to the smallest sample. Repertoire overlap used strict matching of CDR3 nucleotide sequence, V gene and J gene, with Jaccard-based multidimensional scaling clustering. On average, roughly 800,000 unique TCRB clonotypes were obtained from thymus samples, compared with approximately 84,000 from blood samples.

This sequence was found in a boy under two years old with a congenital heart defect. Donor details come from another sample of the same person, matched by shared clones. Source material: thymocytes. The sequence joins TRBV7-2 to TRBJ1-2, with TRBD1 as a weak D call on 5 bases. CDR3 reads: CASSLGRDYGYTF. The sequenced DNA: TGTGCCAGCAGCTTAGGCAGGGACTATGGCTACACCTTC.